The 23 T cell receptor beta chains below all came from one sample that was sequenced in a study of T cell responses to AZD1222 COVID-19 vaccine. Clones were sequenced by immunoSEQ multiplex PCR, and TCRdb holds only the in-frame ones, with some missing. Of some 95,000 clones listed, around nine tenths were seen once; the top ten hold 12%. Sequencing was performed on peripheral blood, taken 28 days after the second AZD1222 dose. All receptors come from an adult who received the AZD1222 COVID-19 vaccine.

This clone was picked up a small number of times. The chain carries TRBV5-1 and TRBJ1-5; 10 positions agree with TRBD1. CDR1 SGHRS and CDR2 YFSETQ come from the germline V gene. V dropped 0 bases and J dropped 6; count of bases not matched to a gene: 6. The CDR3 extends over 16 amino acids. CDR3 sequence reads: CASSLEGQGFGQPQHF. CDR3 sequence (DNA): TGCGCCAGCAGCTTGGAGGGACAGGGGTTCGGTCAGCCCCAGCATTTT.

V is TRBV7-2 and J is TRBJ1-5; no reliable D call. V was trimmed by 5 bases and J by 5 bases, leaving 13 bases between them. The CDR3 sequence is 14 residues long. Germline CDR1 is SGHTA and CDR2 is FQGNSA. The CDR3 protein is CASSPPQSDQPQHF. CDR3 DNA sequence: TGTGCCAGCAGCCCCCCCCAGTCCGATCAGCCCCAGCATTTT. The variable domain in full, with the rest retrieved from reference TRBV7-2 and TRBJ1-5, is GAGVSQSPSNKVTEKGKDVELRCDPISGHTALYWYRQSLGQGLEFLIYFQGNSAPDKSGLPSDRFSAERTGGSVSTLTIQRTQQEDSAVYLCASSPPQSDQPQHFGDGTRLSIL.

The V gene is TRBV7-2, the J gene TRBJ1-5; the D is unclear. The CDR3 totals 12 residues. CDR1 is SGHTA and CDR2 is FQGNSA in the germline V gene. V lost 1 base and J lost 3, with 1 base in between. This CDR3 reads CASSLDNQPQHF. The CDR3 region has the DNA TGTGCCAGCAGCTTAGACAATCAGCCCCAGCATTTT.

This clone was found once. V gene TRBV30 combines with J gene TRBJ1-1, with D perhaps matching TRBD1 (5 bases). Trimming stripped 3 bases from V and 7 bases from J, with 15 bases between. CDR1 is GTSNPN and CDR2 is SVGIG in the germline V gene (reference sequence). This CDR3 contains 13 residues. The CDR3 coding sequence is TGTGCCTGGAGATTGGGGTATGGGGGTGAAGCTTTCTTT. Amino acids: CAWRLGYGGEAFF. The variable domain in full, completed from reference TRBV30 and TRBJ1-1, reads SQTIHQWPATLVQPVGSPLSLECTVEGTSNPNLYWYRQAAGRGLQLLFYSVGIGQISSEVPQNLSASRPQDRQFILSSKKLLLSDSGFYLCAWRLGYGGEAFFGQGTRLTVV.

The J gene is TRBJ2-7, the V gene TRBV5-1; 12 nucleotides match TRBD1. The CDR3 is 14 residues long. The germline V gene has CDR1 SGHRS and CDR2 YFSETQ. V gave up 4 bases and J gave up 5 bases; unmatched junction bases: 4. This chain's CDR3 is CASSVGQGADEQYF. The CDR3 region has the DNA TGCGCCAGCAGCGTGGGACAGGGGGCCGACGAGCAGTACTTC. Supplemented by reference TRBV5-1 and TRBJ2-7, the full variable domain reads KAGVTQTPRYLIKTRGQQVTLSCSPISGHRSVSWYQQTPGQGLQFLFEYFSETQRNKGNFPGRFSGRQFSNSRSEMNVSTLELGDSALYLCASSVGQGADEQYFGPGTRLTVT.

This clone was found once. This chain's CDR3 is CASSGLGLVGGTQYF. The DNA of the CDR3 is TGTGCCAGCAGCGGGTTGGGACTAGTGGGTGGTACGCAGTATTTT. The genes are TRBV11-2 and TRBJ2-3; 8 bases are a match to TRBD2. The CDR3 spans 15 residues. Germline V lookup: CDR1 SGHAT, CDR2 FQNNGV. J gave up 8 bases and V 5 bases, and 12 bases lay outside the gene matches.

The chain carries TRBV5-1 and TRBJ2-2; D might be TRBD1 (6 bases). Germline V gives CDR1 SGHRS, CDR2 YFSETQ. V was clipped by 0 bases and J by 4 bases, with 13 bases between them. The CDR3 totals 16 residues. The CDR3 here is CASSLEAGATTGELFF. As DNA, the CDR3 is TGCGCCAGCAGCTTGGAGGCAGGGGCGACCACCGGGGAGCTGTTTTTT.

This clone has only one observation. This chain uses TRBV4-2 with TRBJ2-1; 10 bases map to TRBD2. Germline CDR1 LGHNA, CDR2 YNFKEQ. Germline trimming cut 0 bases from V and 10 bases from J; bases unmatched to any gene: 12. The CDR3 covers 17 residues. CDR3 residues: CASSQDLASGGPREQFF. CDR3 coding DNA: TGTGCCAGCAGCCAAGATTTAGCTAGCGGGGGCCCTCGGGAGCAGTTCTTC.

V and J are TRBV7-2 and TRBJ1-5; the D gene is possibly TRBD1 (5 bases). Germline V CDR1 and CDR2: SGHTA, FQGNSA. Trimming cost V 6 bases and J 2 bases, with 11 bases left between them. The CDR3 sequence is 14 residues long. As DNA, the CDR3 is TGTGCCAGCAGGCCCACAGGAGGCAATCAGCCCCAGCATTTT. Amino acid sequence: CASRPTGGNQPQHF.

V and J are TRBV7-8 and TRBJ1-2; the D gene is possibly TRBD1 (6 bases). The CDR3 runs 12 residues. Per germline, CDR1 SGHVS and CDR2 FQNEAQ. Between the trimmed V and J ends, which lost 5 bases and 10 bases, there was a span of 14 bases. The CDR3 DNA sequence: TGTGCCAGCAGCCTAACAGGGTTTGTCTACACCTTC. Its protein product is CASSLTGFVYTF.

This chain uses TRBV18 with TRBJ1-6, with 7 bases aligning to TRBD1. V dropped 3 bases and J dropped 7; count of bases not matched to a gene: 9. Germline-derived CDR1 and CDR2 are KGHSH and LQKENI. The CDR3 contains 16 residues. The CDR3 sequence is CASSPPGGLRNSPLHF. For the CDR3, the DNA is TGTGCCAGCTCACCTCCAGGGGGGCTGCGAAATTCACCCCTCCACTTT.

The gene calls are TRBV4-3 and TRBJ1-1; no clear D. CDR3 length: 16 amino acids. The germline CDR1 and CDR2 sequences are LGHNA and YSLEER. V was clipped by 1 base and J by 5 bases, with 17 bases between them. DNA for the CDR3: TGCGCCAGCAGCCAAGGGCAGGCAATCCCCCGGACTGAAGCTTTCTTT. Translating it yields CASSQGQAIPRTEAFF.

This clone was found once. V usage is TRBV7-2 and J usage is TRBJ2-7, with D hard to call. Germline V gene data show CDR1 as SGHTA and CDR2 as FQGNSA. CDR3 length: 14 residues. V lost 4 bases to trimming and J lost 2 bases, with 12 bases between them. The CDR3, as DNA: TGTGCCAGCAGCTCTACCTCTGGGGCCTACGAGCAGTACTTC. Amino acids: CASSSTSGAYEQYF.

The chain couples TRBV19 to TRBJ1-1; 9 bases are a match to TRBD1. Germline V gene sequence: CDR1 LNHDA, CDR2 SQIVND (reference sequence). This CDR3 region has 18 residues. V lost 0 bases, J lost 4 bases, and 12 bases stayed unmatched. The CDR3 coding sequence is TGTGCCAGTAGTATAGATGGGGGGACAGGGAGTTTGGGCACTGAAGCTTTCTTT. This sequence encodes CASSIDGGTGSLGTEAFF.

The J gene is TRBJ2-7, the V gene TRBV27; D unresolved. CDR3 length: 17 residues. Trimming took 2 bases from V and 0 from J, leaving 17 bases between them. Germline V gives CDR1 MNHEY, CDR2 SMNVEV (reference sequence). The DNA of the CDR3 is TGTGCCAGCAGTTTAAGTGGACCCTCCAGTTACTCCTACGAGCAGTACTTC. Its protein product is CASSLSGPSSYSYEQYF.

The gene calls are TRBV2 and TRBJ1-6; no clear D. Germline values: CDR1 SNHLY, CDR2 FYNNEI. Trimming pared 0 bases from V and 8 bases from J, leaving 8 bases between. This CDR3 contains 14 residues. Written as DNA, the CDR3 is TGTGCCAGCAGTGAAGCGTCGAGGTATTCACCCCTCCACTTT. This encodes CASSEASRYSPLHF.

In its sample, this clone was seen a few times. The rearrangement links TRBV6-5 to TRBJ1-2, with D possibly matching TRBD1 (6 bases). CDR1 and CDR2 (germline): MNHEY, SVGAGI. The CDR3 has 15 amino acids. V dropped 2 bases and J dropped 4 bases, with 14 bases sitting between them. CDR3 loop: CASSYRAGAAYGYTF. The CDR3 DNA follows: TGTGCCAGCAGTTACAGGGCAGGGGCGGCCTATGGCTACACCTTC.

This clone was recorded a few times. The chain is built from TRBV23-1 and TRBJ1-3; D not certain. TRBV23-1 is sorted into the ORF group, with uncertain function. V lost 3 bases to trimming and J lost 2 bases, with 11 bases between them. The CDR3 is 15 residues long. Here the CDR3 DNA reads TGCGCCAGCAGTCAGGGGATGACAACTGGAAACACCATATATTTT. Its translation: CASSQGMTTGNTIYF.

This chain connects TRBV19 to TRBJ2-1; 11 bases match TRBD2. Germline V gene data show CDR1 as LNHDA and CDR2 as SQIVND (reference sequence). The V gene end was trimmed by 5 bases and the J gene end by 7 bases; junction bases not matched to a gene: 10. This CDR3 spans 16 amino acids. The CDR3 DNA reads TGTGCCAGTAGTTCTCGTAGCGGGAGGGCCCTGAATGAGCAGTTCTTC. The encoded protein is CASSSRSGRALNEQFF. Complete variable domain (other parts from reference TRBV19 and TRBJ2-1): DGGITQSPKYLFRKEGQNVTLSCEQNLNHDAMYWYRQDPGQGLRLIYYSQIVNDFQKGDIAEGYSVSREKKESFPLTVTSAQKNPTAFYLCASSSRSGRALNEQFFGPGTRLTVL.

This chain links TRBV11-3 with TRBJ2-7; D is undetermined. V was clipped by 0 bases and J by 4 bases, with 22 bases between them. The CDR3 runs to 18 residues. CDR1 is SGHNT and CDR2 is YENEEA in the germline V gene. The CDR3 DNA is TGTGCCAGCAGCTTAGACAAGACCCCTCCAACTCTTAGATACGAGCAGTACTTC. Protein: CASSLDKTPPTLRYEQYF. The variable domain in full, completed from reference TRBV11-3 and TRBJ2-7, reads EAGVVQSPRYKIIEKKQPVAFWCNPISGHNTLYWYLQNLGQGPELLIRYENEEAVDDSQLPKDRFSAERLKGVDSTLKIQPAELGDSAVYLCASSLDKTPPTLRYEQYFGPGTRLTVT.

This clone turned up a few times. This chain links TRBV5-4 with TRBJ2-7; the D gene is possibly TRBD2 (5 bases). This CDR3 comprises 14 residues. V was shortened by 0 bases and J by 6 bases, with 13 bases between the two germline ends. From germline, CDR1 is SGHNT and CDR2 YYREEE (reference sequence). The CDR3 spells CASSLERASSEQYF. CDR3 DNA: TGTGCCAGCAGCTTGGAGAGGGCCTCAAGCGAGCAGTACTTC.

This rearrangement joins TRBV6-5 to TRBJ2-1; D tentatively reads TRBD1 or TRBD2 (5 bases each). The CDR3 runs to 14 residues. V lost 0 bases and J lost 5, with 8 bases in between. CDR1 and CDR2 from the germline V gene are MNHEY and SVGAGI. The CDR3 DNA follows: TGTGCCAGCAGTTACTCGAGGGGAAACAATGAGCAGTTCTTC. Amino acid sequence: CASSYSRGNNEQFF.

The chain links TRBV28 to TRBJ1-5; no clear D. V was trimmed by 5 bases and J by 3 bases, leaving 11 bases between them. This CDR3 region has 14 residues. Germline V gene data show CDR1 as MDHEN and CDR2 as SYDVKM. The DNA for the CDR3 is TGTGCCAGCAGTAAGTGGAGGGACAATCAGCCCCAGCATTTT. This codes for CASSKWRDNQPQHF. The variable domain in full, with the rest retrieved from reference TRBV28 and TRBJ1-5, is DVKVTQSSRYLVKRTGEKVFLECVQDMDHENMFWYRQDPGLGLRLIYFSYDVKMKEKGDIPEGYSVSREKKERFSLILESASTNQTSMYLCASSKWRDNQPQHFGDGTRLSIL.